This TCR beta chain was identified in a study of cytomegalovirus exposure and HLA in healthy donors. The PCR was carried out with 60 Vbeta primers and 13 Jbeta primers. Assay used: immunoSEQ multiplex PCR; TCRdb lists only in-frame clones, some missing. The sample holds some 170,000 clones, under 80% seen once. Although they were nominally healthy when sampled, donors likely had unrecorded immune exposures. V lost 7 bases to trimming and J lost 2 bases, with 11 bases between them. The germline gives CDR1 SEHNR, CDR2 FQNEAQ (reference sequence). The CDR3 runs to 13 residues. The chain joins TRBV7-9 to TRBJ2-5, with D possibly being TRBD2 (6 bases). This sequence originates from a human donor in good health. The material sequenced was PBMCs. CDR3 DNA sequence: TGTGCCAGCACCTCTAGCGTTCAAGAGACCCAGTACTTC. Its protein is CASTSSVQETQYF.